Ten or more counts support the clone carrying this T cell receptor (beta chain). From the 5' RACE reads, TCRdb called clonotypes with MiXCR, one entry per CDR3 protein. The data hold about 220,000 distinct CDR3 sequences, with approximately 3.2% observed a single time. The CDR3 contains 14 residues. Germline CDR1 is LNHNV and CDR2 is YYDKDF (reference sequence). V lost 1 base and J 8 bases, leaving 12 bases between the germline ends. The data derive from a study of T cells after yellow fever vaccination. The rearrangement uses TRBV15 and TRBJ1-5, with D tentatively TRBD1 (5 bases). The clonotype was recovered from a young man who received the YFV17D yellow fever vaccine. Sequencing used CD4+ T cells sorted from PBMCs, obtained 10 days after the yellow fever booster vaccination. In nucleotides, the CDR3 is TGTGCCACCAGCAGAGCCCACGAGGGGAAGCCCCAGCATTTT. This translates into CATSRAHEGKPQHF.